The present T cell receptor beta chain was sequenced within a study of cytomegalovirus exposure and HLA in healthy donors. Study-wide results and limits: In the 95 to 150 validation repertoires, about 94% of cluster scores exceeded 0, per a later analysis. There were a few CMV-associated chains whose specificity for CMV antigens was confirmed in vitro.

With regard to this clone: The antigen is undetermined.

The CDR3 consists of 15 residues. CDR1 is LNHDA and CDR2 is SQIVND in the germline V gene (reference sequence). Trimming shortened V by 5 bases and J by 4 bases, and 12 bases separated the two germline ends. Here immunoSEQ multiplex PCR was the method, and the copy in TCRdb shows in-frame clones only, minus some. The sample holds approximately 160,000 clones, about 90% seen once. Input material: PBMCs. The chain is built from TRBV19 and TRBJ2-6; the D is unclear. The source is a woman aged 18-29 years in good health and CMV-seropositive. DNA of the CDR3: TGTGCCAGTAGTCATCGGGTGGCCGGGGCCAACGTCCTGACTTTC. This sequence encodes CASSHRVAGANVLTF.